The 23 T cell receptor beta chains in this list originate from one sample, sequenced in a study of T cell responses to AZD1222 COVID-19 vaccine. Clones were sequenced by immunoSEQ multiplex PCR, and TCRdb holds only the in-frame ones, with some missing. The sample contains about 150,000 clones, roughly nine tenths of which appear only once. Sample: peripheral blood, taken on day 0 of AZD1222 vaccination. The source is an adult in good health.

The rearrangement links TRBV28 to TRBJ1-1; D is undetermined. The CDR3 is made up of 14 amino acids. The V and J ends lost 5 bases and 1 base respectively, with 11 bases between them. CDR1 is MDHEN and CDR2 is SYDVKM in the germline V gene. The chain's CDR3 is CASSPPPGNTEAFF. The CDR3 region has the DNA TGTGCCAGCAGTCCTCCCCCGGGGAACACTGAAGCTTTCTTT.

The chain uses TRBV18 and TRBJ2-7; D not resolved. V lost 6 bases to trimming and J lost 3 bases, with 18 bases between them. The CDR3 has 15 residues. Germline-derived CDR1 and CDR2 are KGHSH and LQKENI. This chain's CDR3 is CASSPLGRPDYEQYF. In nucleotides, the CDR3 is TGTGCCAGCTCGCCGCTGGGCCGTCCCGACTACGAGCAGTACTTC.

The sample holds a few counts of this clone. This chain connects TRBV7-3 to TRBJ2-2, with a possible D match to TRBD1 (5 bases). CDR1 is SGHTA, CDR2 FQGTGA, per germline. The CDR3 totals 20 residues. V lost 4 bases, J lost 3 bases, and 27 bases lay in between. CDR3: CASSSLVLLGQNNYTGELFF. The CDR3 DNA reads as TGTGCCAGCAGCTCCCTTGTTTTGTTGGGGCAGAACAATTACACCGGGGAGCTGTTTTTT.

The chain employs TRBV7-9 and TRBJ1-6, with D possibly TRBD1 on 5 matching bases. The CDR3 has 15 amino acids. V lost 1 base, J lost 8 bases, and 12 bases lay in between. Germline V CDR1 and CDR2: SEHNR, FQNEAQ (reference sequence). The CDR3 DNA sequence: TGTGCCAGCAGCTTAGAACCGGGGGGTGATTCACCCCTCCACTTT. Translating gives CASSLEPGGDSPLHF.

The genes are TRBV5-4 and TRBJ1-2; D unclear. The CDR3 contains 17 residues. The V and J ends lost 4 bases and 2 bases respectively, with 21 bases between them. Germline CDR1 and CDR2: SGHNT and YYREEE (reference sequence). DNA for the CDR3: TGTGCCAGCAGCCCGGCCGGTAATCGGGAGAAAAACTATGGCTACACCTTC. Its protein product is CASSPAGNREKNYGYTF.

The chain couples TRBV23-1 to TRBJ1-4; 10 bases fit TRBD1. TRBV23-1 is sorted into the ORF group, with uncertain function. J gave up 6 bases and V 4 bases, and 11 bases lay outside the gene matches. The CDR3 has 17 residues. The CDR3, as DNA: TGCGCCAGCAGTCGAAGACTTCCGGGACAGGGGCATGAAAAACTGTTTTTT. Its protein product is CASSRRLPGQGHEKLFF.

This chain links TRBV5-6 with TRBJ1-2; possibly TRBD1 for D (6 bases). The germline CDR1 and CDR2 sequences are SGHDT and YYEEEE. V was cut by 4 bases and J by 2 bases, with 12 bases left in between. The CDR3 is 14 amino acids. The CDR3 region has the DNA TGTGCCAGCAGCACGGGACAAGCAAACTATGGCTACACCTTC. It translates to CASSTGQANYGYTF.

V gene TRBV7-8 combines with J gene TRBJ1-2, with 8 bases identical to TRBD1. This CDR3 has 13 residues. V lost 5 bases, J lost 4 bases, and 3 bases stayed unmatched. Germline lookup yields CDR1 SGHVS and CDR2 FQNEAQ. The CDR3 reads CASSGQGFYGYTF. The CDR3 nucleotides are TGTGCCAGCAGCGGACAGGGCTTCTATGGCTACACCTTC.

The chain recombines TRBV7-8 with TRBJ2-2; D perhaps matches TRBD1 (5 bases). The V gene's germline CDR1 is SGHVS and CDR2 FQNEAQ. V was trimmed by 5 bases and J by 2 bases, leaving 12 bases between them. This CDR3 is 15 amino acids long. The DNA of the CDR3 is TGTGCCAGCAGCCCGAAGGGGTATAACACCGGGGAGCTGTTTTTT. Protein product: CASSPKGYNTGELFF.

This chain uses TRBV28 with TRBJ1-4; D may be TRBD1 (5 bases). Germline CDR1 MDHEN, CDR2 SYDVKM. The CDR3 consists of 16 residues. V lost 8 bases and J 4 bases, leaving 20 bases between the germline ends. The CDR3 sequence is CASHSNEQARNEKLFF. The CDR3 DNA follows: TGTGCCAGCCATAGCAACGAACAGGCGCGTAATGAAAAACTGTTTTTT.

V is TRBV5-1 and J is TRBJ2-5; no reliable D call. With 0 bases removed from V and 5 bases from J, the gap between germline ends came to 11 bases. The CDR3 contains 14 residues. The germline V gene encodes CDR1 SGHRS and CDR2 YFSETQ. This CDR3 is CASSLVPGGETQYF. The CDR3 coding sequence is TGCGCCAGCAGCTTGGTGCCGGGTGGGGAGACCCAGTACTTC.

The V gene is TRBV2, the J gene TRBJ1-5; 11 bases line up with TRBD1. The V gene end was trimmed by 3 bases and the J gene end by 4 bases; junction bases not matched to a gene: 2. CDR3 length equals 15 residues. CDR1 and CDR2 from the germline V gene are SNHLY and FYNNEI. CDR3 nucleotide sequence: TGTGCCAGCAGTGAGGACAGGGGGCTGAATCAGCCCCAGCATTTT. Amino acid sequence: CASSEDRGLNQPQHF.

V is TRBV12-3 or TRBV12-4 and J is TRBJ1-1, with a tentative D call TRBD1 (5 bases). This CDR3 is built from 11 residues. V lost 5 bases to trimming and J lost 10 bases, with 11 bases between them. The CDR3 protein is CASSQGRIAFF. The CDR3 region has the DNA TGTGCCAGCAGTCAGGGTAGGATAGCTTTCTTT.

The rearrangement joins TRBV30 to TRBJ2-7, with TRBD1 as a possible D gene (5 bases). Between the trimmed V and J ends, which lost 2 bases and 1 base, there was a span of 15 bases. The CDR3 is 15 residues long. Per germline, CDR1 GTSNPN and CDR2 SVGIG (reference sequence). The CDR3 sequence: CAWSIGSAGSYEQYF. The CDR3 DNA sequence: TGTGCCTGGAGTATCGGTTCGGCAGGGTCCTACGAGCAGTACTTC.

V gene TRBV6-6 combines with J gene TRBJ2-7; 7 bases align to TRBD2. The CDR3 runs 15 residues. V lost 4 bases to trimming and J lost 7 bases; unmatched junction nucleotides: 13. The germline V gene encodes CDR1 MNHNY and CDR2 SVGAGI (reference sequence). CDR3 loop: CASSFTGGYSLEQYF. The DNA of the CDR3 is TGTGCCAGCAGTTTCACGGGGGGATACTCTTTGGAGCAGTACTTC.

The genes are TRBV5-6 and TRBJ2-7; 9 bases map to TRBD1. V shed 3 bases and J 6 bases; nucleotides not matched to a gene: 4. This CDR3 is built from 13 residues. Per the germline V gene, CDR1 is SGHDT and CDR2 is YYEEEE. This CDR3 is CASSWDRAAEQYF. CDR3 nucleotides: TGTGCCAGCAGCTGGGACAGGGCCGCCGAGCAGTACTTC.

The CDR3 coding sequence is TGTGCCAGCAGTCTGGGGGGGTCGGGCTCCTACAATGAGCAGTTCTTC. Its protein product is CASSLGGSGSYNEQFF. The chain combines TRBV28 with TRBJ2-1, with TRBD2 identical over 7 bases. Germline loops: CDR1 MDHEN, CDR2 SYDVKM. This CDR3 has 16 residues. V gave up 5 bases and J gave up 0 bases; unmatched junction bases: 7.

This clone has only one observation. The chain is built from TRBV19 and TRBJ2-1, with D perhaps TRBD1 or TRBD2 (5 bases each). The CDR3 consists of 13 residues. V dropped 10 bases and J dropped 1 base, with 11 bases sitting between them. CDR1 LNHDA and CDR2 SQIVND come from the germline V gene (reference sequence). The CDR3 sequence is CATNEGSYNEQFF. The CDR3 nucleotides are TGTGCCACTAATGAGGGGTCCTACAATGAGCAGTTCTTC. Based on the CDR3 plus reference TRBV19 and TRBJ2-1, the full variable domain is DGGITQSPKYLFRKEGQNVTLSCEQNLNHDAMYWYRQDPGQGLRLIYYSQIVNDFQKGDIAEGYSVSREKKESFPLTVTSAQKNPTAFYLCATNEGSYNEQFFGPGTRLTVL.

This rearrangement joins TRBV2 to TRBJ1-3; D uncertain. The germline V and J ends were trimmed by 5 bases and 0 bases, with 5 bases remaining between them. The CDR3 consists of 13 residues. Germline CDR1 and CDR2: SNHLY and FYNNEI. CDR3 DNA sequence: TGTGCCAGCAGTCAGAGCTCTGGAAACACCATATATTTT. It codes for CASSQSSGNTIYF.

J is TRBJ1-4 and V is TRBV3-1 (or the pseudogene TRBV3-2); the D gene is possibly TRBD1 (6 bases). Between the trimmed V and J ends, which lost 1 base and 5 bases, there was a span of 17 bases. This CDR3 has 17 amino acids. CDR1 and CDR2 from the germline V gene are LGHDT and YNNKEL (reference sequence). CDR3 sequence: CASSQAYRTVHNEKLFF. The CDR3 DNA reads as TGTGCCAGCAGCCAAGCCTACAGGACAGTCCACAATGAAAAACTGTTTTTT.

This rearrangement joins TRBV2 to TRBJ1-1; the D is unclear. Looked up from germline, CDR1 is SNHLY and CDR2 is FYNNEI. V was clipped by 4 bases and J by 1 base, with 7 bases between them. The CDR3 contains 13 residues. The CDR3 region has the DNA TGTGCCAGCAGTGTGCAACCGAACACTGAAGCTTTCTTT. Protein: CASSVQPNTEAFF.

The V call is TRBV19, the J call TRBJ2-1; D is ambiguous. V lost 5 bases and J 4 bases, leaving 15 bases between the germline ends. The germline gives CDR1 LNHDA, CDR2 SQIVND (reference sequence). The CDR3 is made up of 15 amino acids. The CDR3 region is CASSPKDSIYNEQFF. Here the CDR3 DNA reads TGTGCCAGTAGTCCCAAGGATTCTATTTACAATGAGCAGTTCTTC.

The V and J genes are TRBV2 and TRBJ1-5, with D perhaps TRBD1 (6 bases). This CDR3 has 15 amino acids. Germline CDR1 and CDR2: SNHLY and FYNNEI. Trimming left V 5 bases short and J 5 bases short, with 16 bases between. CDR3 residues: CASSPEGDYHQPQHF. The CDR3 region has the DNA TGTGCCAGCAGTCCGGAGGGGGACTATCATCAGCCCCAGCATTTT.